A single count supports the clone carrying this TCR beta chain. Antigen specificity is unknown. This sample was included in a study of healthy donors' naive CD4 and CD8 T cells. About the study: Three donor age groups were sampled: 20-25, 40-50 and 60-70 years; half female. Study-level findings and limits: Homeostatic proliferation of naive T cells was not examined as a bias source. Naive CD4+ and CD8+ cells reportedly differed in usage of most V and J genes.

A linear amplification protocol produced the TCR libraries from 500 ng of total RNA. Per the original data handling: Some 78,000 TCR alpha transcripts were sequenced from 5 healthy donors. Each CDR3 protein gets one entry after TCRdb re-called the reads with MiXCR. The authors' filters were not applied to this entry. The data show about 200,000 distinct CDR3 sequences, with 65% to 80% seen just once and about 2.3% held by the top ten. V gave up 7 bases and J gave up 5 bases, with 11 bases separating them. There are 12 residues in the CDR3. The germline gives CDR1 SGHAT, CDR2 FQNNGV. Material for sequencing was naive CD4+ and CD8+ T cells sorted from blood, pooled from several donors. The TCR was taken from a pool of human donors in good health; the sample pools cells from several healthy donors. The rearrangement links TRBV11-2 to TRBJ2-5, with D possibly TRBD2 on 5 matching bases. CDR3 loop: CASNLGEETQYF. The CDR3 nucleotides are TGTGCCAGCAACCTCGGGGAGGAGACCCAGTACTTC.